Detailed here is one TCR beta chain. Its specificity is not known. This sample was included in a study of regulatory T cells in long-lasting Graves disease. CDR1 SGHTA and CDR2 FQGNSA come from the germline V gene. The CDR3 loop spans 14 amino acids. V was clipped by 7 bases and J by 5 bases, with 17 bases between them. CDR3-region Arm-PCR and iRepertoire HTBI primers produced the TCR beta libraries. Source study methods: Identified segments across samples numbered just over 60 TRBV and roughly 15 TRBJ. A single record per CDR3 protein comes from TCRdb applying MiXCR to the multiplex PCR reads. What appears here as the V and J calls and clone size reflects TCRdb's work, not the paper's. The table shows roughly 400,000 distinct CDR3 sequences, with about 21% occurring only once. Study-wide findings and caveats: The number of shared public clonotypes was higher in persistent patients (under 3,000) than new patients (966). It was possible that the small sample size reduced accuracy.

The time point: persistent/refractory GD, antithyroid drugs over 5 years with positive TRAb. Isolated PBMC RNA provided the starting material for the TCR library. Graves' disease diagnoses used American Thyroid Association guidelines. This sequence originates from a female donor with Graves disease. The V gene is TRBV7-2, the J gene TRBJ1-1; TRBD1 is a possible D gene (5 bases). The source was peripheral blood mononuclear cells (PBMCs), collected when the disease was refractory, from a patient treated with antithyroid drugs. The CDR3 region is CASTTASGRTEAFF. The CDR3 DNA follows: TGTGCCAGCACCACAGCGTCGGGGCGGACTGAAGCTTTCTTT.